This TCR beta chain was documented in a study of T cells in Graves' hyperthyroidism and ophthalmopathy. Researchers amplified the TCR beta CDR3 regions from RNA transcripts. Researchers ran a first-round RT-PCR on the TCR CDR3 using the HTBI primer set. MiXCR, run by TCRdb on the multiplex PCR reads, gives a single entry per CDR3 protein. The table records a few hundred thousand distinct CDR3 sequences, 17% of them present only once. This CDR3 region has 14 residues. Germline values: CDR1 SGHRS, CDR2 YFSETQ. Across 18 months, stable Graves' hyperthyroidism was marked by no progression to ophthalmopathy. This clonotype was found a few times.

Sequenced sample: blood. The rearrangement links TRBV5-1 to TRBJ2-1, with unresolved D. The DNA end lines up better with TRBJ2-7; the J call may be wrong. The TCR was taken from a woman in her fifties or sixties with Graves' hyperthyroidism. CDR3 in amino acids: CASSLEGSYNEQYF. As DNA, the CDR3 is TGCGCCAGCAGCTTGGAAGGGTCCTACAATGAGCAGTACTTC.